A selection of T cell receptor beta chains follows, all from one sample in a study of chemoradiotherapy in HPV16-positive cancers. Sequenced by immunoSEQ multiplex PCR; TCRdb stores in-frame clones only, minus some. The sample has more than 10,000 clones; approximately 89% are singletons. Sample: blood, taken from a patient who underwent chemoradiotherapy. Every receptor here comes from a human donor with HPV-associated anogenital cancer. Each CDR3 is given with its conserved first and last residue. A D gene is named only where the DNA matches it firmly. Clone size appears in some rows only: once, few, many, or a class for an expanded clone.

j_call clone_size d_call cdr3_length v_call cdr3_aa cdr3_nt
TRBJ1-3 - - 13 TRBV5-4 CASTQQGGNTIYF TGTGCCAGCACCCAACAAGGTGGAAACACCATATATTTT
TRBJ2-3 - - 12 TRBV9 CASSVYADTQYF TGTGCCAGCAGCGTATACGCAGATACGCAGTATTTT
TRBJ2-1 - - 15 TRBV7-6 CASSLTSGALNEQFF TGTGCCAGCAGCCTTACTAGTGGGGCATTAAATGAGCAGTTCTTC
TRBJ2-3 once - 13 TRBV6-5 CASSARDSYTQYF TGTGCCAGCAGTGCAAGAGACAGTTATACGCAGTATTTT
TRBJ1-2 - TRBD1 14 TRBV7-6 CASSPQGENYGYTF TGTGCCAGCAGCCCACAGGGGGAAAACTATGGCTACACCTTC
TRBJ1-4 - TRBD1 16 TRBV25-1 CASSEGDRATNEKLFF TGTGCCAGCAGTGAAGGAGACAGGGCAACTAATGAAAAACTGTTTTTT
TRBJ2-7 - TRBD2 16 TRBV5-4 CASSRSLAEGTYEQYF TGTGCCAGCAGCCGGTCCCTAGCGGAAGGAACCTACGAGCAGTACTTC
TRBJ2-6 - - 17 TRBV4-1 CASSQDRGRAGANVLTF TGCGCCAGCAGCCAAGACAGGGGGAGGGCTGGGGCCAACGTCCTGACTTTC
TRBJ2-7 - - 19 TRBV14 CASSKRGRDDPRRLNEQYF TGTGCCAGCAGCAAAAGGGGTCGGGATGACCCCCGGCGCCTCAACGAGCAGTACTTC
TRBJ2-3 - - 16 TRBV28 CASSSVLVSSADTQYF TGTGCCAGCAGTTCAGTCCTTGTTTCTAGCGCAGATACGCAGTATTTT
TRBJ2-7 - - 14 TRBV5-5 CASSFSGNSYEQYF TGTGCCAGCAGCTTTTCAGGGAACTCCTACGAGCAGTACTTC
TRBJ2-7 - - 13 TRBV11-1 CASSLGDRYEQYF TGTGCCAGCAGCTTGGGGGATCGCTACGAGCAGTACTTC
TRBJ2-5 - - 15 TRBV6-5 CASSYSGRGKETQYF TGTGCCAGCAGTTATTCAGGGAGAGGGAAAGAGACCCAGTACTTC
TRBJ1-1 - - 13 TRBV6-4 CASSTQENTEAFF TGTGCCAGCAGTACCCAGGAGAACACTGAAGCTTTCTTT
TRBJ2-5 - - 17 TRBV5-7 CASSLRRGTQLQETQYF TGTGCCAGCAGCTTGCGGCGTGGGACGCAATTACAAGAGACCCAGTACTTC
TRBJ1-1 - - 14 TRBV9 CASSLTPRGTEAFF TGTGCCAGCAGCCTTACCCCCCGTGGCACTGAAGCTTTCTTT
TRBJ2-3 - - 14 TRBV6-6 CASSYSRSVDTQYF TGTGCCAGCAGTTACTCGAGGTCTGTTGATACGCAGTATTTT
TRBJ2-5 - - 18 TRBV14 CASSQDTALRAVQETQYF TGTGCCAGCAGCCAAGACACAGCCCTGAGGGCGGTACAAGAGACCCAGTACTTC
TRBJ1-5 - - 15 TRBV25-1 CASSEGGRSNQPQHF TGTGCCAGCAGTGAAGGGGGCCGGAGCAATCAGCCCCAGCATTTT
TRBJ2-7 - - 15 TRBV4-1 CASSQDPDTNYEQYF TGCGCCAGCAGCCAAGACCCGGATACAAACTACGAGCAGTACTTC
TRBJ1-1 once - 11 TRBV6-6 CASSRRTEAFF TGTGCCAGCAGCCGACGGACTGAAGCTTTCTTT
TRBJ1-3 - - 14 TRBV4-1 CASTGTGSGNTIYF TGCGCCAGCACCGGCACAGGCTCTGGAAACACCATATATTTT
TRBJ2-7 once TRBD1 13 TRBV18 CASSDGQAYEQYF TGTGCCAGCTCAGACGGACAGGCCTACGAGCAGTACTTC
TRBJ1-5 - - 16 TRBV2 CASSEHVGMSNQPQHF TGTGCCAGCAGTGAACATGTCGGCATGAGCAATCAGCCCCAGCATTTT
TRBJ2-3 - - 13 TRBV4-1 CASSQVLGNTQYF TGCGCCAGCAGCCAAGTCTTGGGGAATACGCAGTATTTT
TRBJ1-2 - TRBD1 15 TRBV29-1 CSVDDGTGSDYGYTF TGCAGCGTCGACGATGGGACAGGGAGTGACTATGGCTACACCTTC
TRBJ1-3 few - 15 TRBV11-1 CASTFSGASGNTIYF TGTGCCAGCACCTTCTCTGGGGCGTCTGGAAACACCATATATTTT
TRBJ1-5 few - 16 TRBV28 CASSSRTAHSNQPQHF TGTGCCAGCAGTTCACGGACAGCTCATAGCAATCAGCCCCAGCATTTT
TRBJ1-1 - - 15 TRBV5-4 CASSNPLGRGGKVFF TGTGCCAGCAGCAACCCTTTGGGCAGGGGAGGTAAGGTTTTCTTT
TRBJ2-5 - TRBD1 14 TRBV2 CASSDRGRGETQYF TGTGCCAGCAGTGACAGGGGGCGAGGAGAGACCCAGTACTTC
TRBJ2-1 - - 15 TRBV4-3 CASSQHLRKDNEQFF TGCGCCAGCAGCCAGCACCTGAGGAAGGACAATGAGCAGTTCTTC
TRBJ1-2 - - 14 TRBV19 CASRQSVGNYGYTF TGTGCCAGTAGGCAATCAGTAGGGAACTATGGCTACACCTTC
TRBJ1-1 - - 15 TRBV4-1 CASSQDRTSNTEAFF TGCGCCAGCAGCCAAGATCGGACCTCAAACACTGAAGCTTTCTTT
TRBJ2-5 - - 16 TRBV7-2 CASSTLGRAAQETQYF TGTGCCAGCAGCACACTCGGGCGGGCCGCCCAAGAGACCCAGTACTTC
TRBJ1-2 - TRBD1 15 TRBV4-2 CASSQPGTGGRGYTF TGTGCCAGCAGCCAACCGGGGACAGGGGGCCGTGGCTACACCTTC
TRBJ1-1 - - 14 TRBV14 CASSLPGQNTEAFF TGTGCCAGCAGCCTACCGGGACAGAACACTGAAGCTTTCTTT
TRBJ2-6 once - 16 TRBV5-4 CASSLAARSGANVLTF TGTGCCAGCAGCTTGGCGGCGCGCTCTGGGGCCAACGTCCTGACTTTC
TRBJ2-5 - - 13 TRBV6-5 CASSYGQKETQYF TGTGCCAGCAGTTACGGTCAGAAAGAGACCCAGTACTTC
TRBJ1-2 once TRBD1 14 TRBV7-2 CASSHRQGNYGYTF TGTGCCAGCAGCCACAGACAGGGCAACTATGGCTACACCTTC